This passage covers 28 T cell receptor beta chains from one sample sequenced in a study of T cell changes during pregnancy in multiple sclerosis. Some clones are missing from TCRdb's copy, which holds only in-frame ones; the method was immunoSEQ multiplex PCR. The sample includes tens of thousands of clones, 90% to 95% of them seen just once. Specimen: CD4+ T cells from peripheral blood mononuclear cells, collected in the first trimester of pregnancy. The receptors derive from a female donor with multiple sclerosis, enrolled in a pregnancy study.

DNA for the CDR3: TGCGCCAGCAGGCAGGGACCGACAGGGGCCCTACCCTACGAGCAGTACTTC. It specifies CASRQGPTGALPYEQYF. The chain recombines TRBV5-1 with TRBJ2-7, with TRBD1 matching 8 bases. V gave up 5 bases and J gave up 2 bases; unmatched junction bases: 15. CDR1 and CDR2 (germline): SGHRS, YFSETQ. There are 17 residues in the CDR3.

Remarks on this clone: The junction shows a germline mismatch at one end, possibly a read error. The genes are TRBV7-7 and TRBJ1-4, with D unclear. Germline loops: CDR1 SSHAT, CDR2 FNYEAQ (reference sequence). The CDR3 is 15 amino acids. CDR3: CASSLAAAPNEKLFF. As DNA, the CDR3 is TGTGCTAGCAGCTTAGCGGCGGCACCGAATGAAAAACTGTTTTTT. Using reference TRBV7-7 and TRBJ1-4 for the parts outside the CDR3, the full variable domain is GAGVSQSPRYKVTKRGQDVTLRCDPISSHATLYWYQQALGQGPEFLTYFNYEAQPDKSGLPSDRFSAERPEGSISTLTIQRTEQRDSAMYRCASSLAAAPNEKLFFGSGTQLSVL.

V is TRBV7-2 and J is TRBJ2-5; 13 bases align to TRBD2. The CDR3 spans 16 residues. V was clipped by 5 bases and J by 5 bases; unmatched bases: 8. Germline CDR1 is SGHTA and CDR2 is FQGNSA. In DNA form, the CDR3 reads TGTGCCAGCAGCCCGTTACTAGCGGGGGGGGTGGAGACCCAGTACTTC. Translation: CASSPLLAGGVETQYF.

This sequence joins TRBV5-4 and TRBJ1-6; D is unresolved. V lost 2 bases, J lost 8 bases, and 14 bases lay in between. This CDR3 has 15 amino acids. The germline V gene encodes CDR1 SGHNT and CDR2 YYREEE (reference sequence). This chain's CDR3 is CASSLAGGGYSPLHF. Here the CDR3 DNA reads TGTGCCAGCAGCTTAGCAGGAGGAGGGTATTCACCCCTCCACTTT.

The chain uses TRBV14 and TRBJ1-4; D not certain. This CDR3 comprises 13 residues. V lost 0 bases, J lost 8 bases, and 7 bases lay in between. The germline V gene encodes CDR1 SGHDN and CDR2 FVKESK. DNA for the CDR3: TGTGCCAGCAGCCAAGATCTTTCCGAAAAACTGTTTTTT. Its translation is CASSQDLSEKLFF.

The DNA for the CDR3 is TGTGCCGTACAGGTCACAGATACGCAGTATTTT. This translates into CAVQVTDTQYF. This rearrangement joins TRBV10-3 to TRBJ2-3, with D perhaps matching TRBD1 (5 bases). Between the trimmed V and J ends, which lost 11 bases and 2 bases, there was a span of 8 bases. The CDR3 has 11 amino acids. Looked up from germline, CDR1 is ENHRY and CDR2 is SYGVKD.

The chain combines TRBV7-2 with TRBJ1-1, with 7 bases aligning to TRBD1. Trimming at V came to 3 bases and at J to 5 bases, leaving 9 bases not matched to a gene. CDR1 and CDR2 from the germline V gene are SGHTA and FQGNSA. The CDR3 has 15 residues. As DNA, the CDR3 is TGTGCCAGCAGCTTTTCAGGGGGAGTACGGACTGAAGCTTTCTTT. It yields the protein CASSFSGGVRTEAFF. The full variable domain, its missing parts supplied by reference TRBV7-2 and TRBJ1-1, is GAGVSQSPSNKVTEKGKDVELRCDPISGHTALYWYRQSLGQGLEFLIYFQGNSAPDKSGLPSDRFSAERTGGSVSTLTIQRTQQEDSAVYLCASSFSGGVRTEAFFGQGTRLTVV.

CDR3 sequence reads: CASSPNRDRVPGRAFF. The CDR3 nucleotides are TGTGCCAGCTCACCGAACCGGGACAGGGTACCCGGGAGAGCTTTCTTT. The V call is TRBV18, the J call TRBJ1-1, with 9 bases aligning to TRBD1. Germline V lookup: CDR1 KGHSH, CDR2 LQKENI. CDR3 length: 16 residues. With V trimmed by 3 bases and J by 10 bases, 15 bases remained unmatched.

The chain links TRBV10-3 to TRBJ2-2; 8 positions agree with TRBD2. The CDR3 is made up of 16 amino acids. V shed 10 bases, J shed 1 base, and the junction held 11 bases outside the gene matches. CDR1 and CDR2 (germline): ENHRY, SYGVKD. CDR3 sequence (DNA): TGTGCCACCGGTCCCCTCGGGGGGGGGAACACCGGGGAGCTGTTTTTT. Translating gives CATGPLGGGNTGELFF.

The chain joins TRBV18 to TRBJ1-4; 7 bases are shared with TRBD1. The germline V gene encodes CDR1 KGHSH and CDR2 LQKENI. This CDR3 is 19 amino acids long. The J segment lost 5 bases and the V segment lost 4 bases, leaving 19 bases of the junction unmatched. In nucleotides, the CDR3 is TGTGCCAGCTCACTATCGGCGGTTGTCGGGACAGCCTTCAATGAAAAACTGTTTTTT. It is translated as CASSLSAVVGTAFNEKLFF.

This chain uses TRBV7-3 with TRBJ2-6, with a tentative D call TRBD1 (6 bases). The V gene lost 3 bases and the J gene lost 2 bases, with 8 bases spanning the gap. CDR3 length: 15 amino acids. Germline lookup yields CDR1 SGHTA and CDR2 FQGTGA. The CDR3 region is CASSFQGTGANVLTF. CDR3 nucleotide sequence: TGTGCCAGCAGCTTTCAGGGGACTGGGGCCAACGTCCTGACTTTC.

This chain links TRBV14 with TRBJ1-4, with D perhaps TRBD1 (6 bases). This CDR3 is built from 14 residues. Trimming stripped 4 bases from V and 14 bases from J, with 20 bases between. From germline, CDR1 is SGHDN and CDR2 FVKESK. The CDR3 region is CASSPTGVLRSLFF. In DNA, the CDR3 is TGTGCCAGCAGCCCGACAGGAGTCCTCCGTTCGCTGTTTTTT.

J is TRBJ1-2 and V is TRBV6-4; D may be TRBD1 (5 bases). The CDR3 consists of 14 residues. The V end lost 0 bases, the J end lost 7 bases, and 12 bases lay between the germline ends. Germline assignment: CDR1 MRHNA and CDR2 SNTAGT. CDR3 coding DNA: TGTGCCAGCAGTGACTCGGGGGGAATAGTTGGCTACACCTTC. It codes for CASSDSGGIVGYTF.

The rearrangement uses TRBV6-4 and TRBJ2-1; TRBD2 matches 11 bases. V was pared by 4 bases and J by 8 bases, with 10 bases of the junction left unmatched. Germline V lookup: CDR1 MRHNA, CDR2 SNTAGT. The CDR3 runs to 16 residues. This CDR3 reads CASSGEGIAGGHEQFF. The CDR3 DNA reads as TGTGCCAGCAGTGGTGAGGGGATAGCGGGGGGGCATGAGCAGTTCTTC.

J is TRBJ1-1 and V is TRBV2, with D perhaps matching TRBD1 (6 bases). Germline V CDR1 and CDR2: SNHLY, FYNNEI. The CDR3 totals 13 residues. V lost 4 bases and J 3 bases, leaving 9 bases between the germline ends. CDR3 amino acids: CASSGNRDTEAFF. CDR3 DNA: TGTGCCAGCAGTGGGAACAGGGACACTGAAGCTTTCTTT.

This clone was picked up one time. The chain combines TRBV11-3 with TRBJ2-7, with 9 bases matching TRBD1. V trimming: 5 bases; J trimming: 3 bases; junction bases outside the gene matches: 5. The CDR3 sequence is 14 residues long. Per the germline V gene, CDR1 is SGHNT and CDR2 is YENEEA. The CDR3 DNA reads TGTGCCAGCAGCCGCGGGACAGGGAGCTACGAGCAGTACTTC. This encodes CASSRGTGSYEQYF. Based on the CDR3 plus reference TRBV11-3 and TRBJ2-7, the full variable domain is EAGVVQSPRYKIIEKKQPVAFWCNPISGHNTLYWYLQNLGQGPELLIRYENEEAVDDSQLPKDRFSAERLKGVDSTLKIQPAELGDSAVYLCASSRGTGSYEQYFGPGTRLTVT.

The J gene is TRBJ2-7, the V gene TRBV6-5; 9 bases fit TRBD2. The CDR3 has 15 amino acids. Germline V gene lookup returns CDR1 MNHEY and CDR2 SVGAGI. Unmatched junction bases numbered 8, after V lost 6 bases and J lost 2 bases. In DNA form, the CDR3 reads TGTGCCAGCAGCCGCGTAGCGGGGGAAACCTACGAGCAGTACTTC. It is translated as CASSRVAGETYEQYF.

Only one count was recorded for this clone. V gene TRBV19 combines with J gene TRBJ1-2; TRBD1 aligns across 7 bases. Germline V gives CDR1 LNHDA, CDR2 SQIVND (reference sequence). The CDR3 sequence is 13 residues long. J lost 6 bases, V lost 6 bases, and 7 bases had no gene match. CDR3 region: CASRGTVGDGYTF. Written as DNA, the CDR3 is TGTGCCAGTAGGGGGACAGTAGGCGATGGCTACACCTTC.

V usage is TRBV7-2 and J usage is TRBJ2-1; tentative D call: TRBD2 (5 bases). The CDR3 totals 14 residues. Germline V gene sequence: CDR1 SGHTA, CDR2 FQGNSA. Trimming took 0 bases from V and 5 from J, leaving 8 bases between them. This chain's CDR3 is CASSLATGDNEQFF. CDR3 sequence (DNA): TGTGCCAGCAGCTTAGCGACCGGGGACAATGAGCAGTTCTTC.

The V call is TRBV25-1, the J call TRBJ2-7; TRBD1 matches 9 bases. The CDR3 has 14 residues. CDR1 and CDR2 from the germline V gene are MGHDK and SYGVNS. Losses at the gene ends were 6 bases for V and 2 bases for J; bases not matched to a gene: 5. Here the CDR3 DNA reads TGTGCCAGCAGGTCGGACAGGGGCCCCTACGAGCAGTACTTC. The encoded protein is CASRSDRGPYEQYF.

The chain uses TRBV14 and TRBJ1-2, with D tentatively TRBD1 (5 bases). The germline gives CDR1 SGHDN, CDR2 FVKESK. The CDR3 totals 13 residues. Between the trimmed V and J ends, which lost 1 base and 4 bases, there was a span of 7 bases. For the CDR3, the DNA is TGTGCCAGCAGCCAAGTTAGGGGCTATGGCTACACCTTC. The encoded protein is CASSQVRGYGYTF. The full variable domain, with the rest looked up from reference TRBV14 and TRBJ1-2, is EAGVTQFPSHSVIEKGQTVTLRCDPISGHDNLYWYRRVMGKEIKFLLHFVKESKQDESGMPNNRFLAERTGGTYSTLKVQPAELEDSGVYFCASSQVRGYGYTFGSGTRLTVV.

V usage is TRBV2 and J usage is TRBJ1-3, with D perhaps matching TRBD1 (6 bases). Germline CDR1 and CDR2: SNHLY and FYNNEI. This CDR3 is 14 amino acids long. V gave up 7 bases and J gave up 0 bases, with 10 bases separating them. The CDR3 sequence is CASKGGSSGNTIYF. CDR3 coding DNA: TGTGCCAGCAAGGGGGGGAGCTCTGGAAACACCATATATTTT.

The chain carries TRBV4-1 and TRBJ2-5; weak D call: TRBD1 (5 bases). Trimming removed 1 base from V and 3 bases from J, with 24 bases in between. CDR3 size: 19 residues. Germline V CDR1 and CDR2: MGHRA, YSYEKL. The CDR3 DNA reads as TGCGCCAGCAGCCAAGTGTCTATCGGGTCAGGGCTAGGGAAAGAGACCCAGTACTTC. Translating gives CASSQVSIGSGLGKETQYF.

The chain joins TRBV5-4 to TRBJ2-5, with D possibly being TRBD2 (5 bases). The CDR3 covers 13 residues. Trimming shortened V by 4 bases and J by 5 bases, and 12 bases separated the two germline ends. Germline CDR1 SGHNT, CDR2 YYREEE (reference sequence). In nucleotides, the CDR3 is TGTGCCAGCAGCCACTTACTAGGGGAGACCCAGTACTTC. Encoded protein: CASSHLLGETQYF.

This chain joins TRBV9 and TRBJ2-1; 9 positions match TRBD2. V shed 0 bases and J 7 bases; nucleotides not matched to a gene: 14. Germline CDR1 SGDLS, CDR2 YYNGEE. The length of the CDR3 is 18 residues. CDR3 in amino acids: CASSVAGQWGLASNEQFF. The CDR3 DNA sequence: TGTGCCAGCAGCGTAGCAGGTCAGTGGGGACTAGCTTCTAATGAGCAGTTCTTC.

The V gene is TRBV10-3, the J gene TRBJ2-3; 7 nucleotides agree with TRBD1. The CDR3 extends over 17 amino acids. The junction had 9 bases not matched to a gene; V was cut back by 1 base and J by 2 bases. The germline V gene encodes CDR1 ENHRY and CDR2 SYGVKD. CDR3 in amino acids: CAISEYGTVKNTDTQYF. The CDR3 nucleotides are TGTGCCATCAGTGAGTATGGGACAGTGAAAAACACAGATACGCAGTATTTT.

The J gene is TRBJ1-3, the V gene TRBV6-1; D unresolved. This CDR3 contains 14 residues. Trimming took 9 bases from V and 0 from J, leaving 12 bases between them. Per germline, CDR1 MNHNS and CDR2 SASEGT. CDR3: CASSPEPSGNTIYF. DNA for the CDR3: TGTGCCAGTAGCCCGGAGCCCTCTGGAAACACCATATATTTT.

This clone was seen only once. The chain links TRBV6-1 to TRBJ2-2, with D possibly being TRBD2 (5 bases). Trimming cost V 4 bases and J 4 bases, with 10 bases left between them. The germline V gene encodes CDR1 MNHNS and CDR2 SASEGT. CDR3 size: 14 residues. The CDR3 sequence: CASSVEDGTGELFF. CDR3 nucleotides: TGTGCCAGCAGTGTGGAGGATGGCACCGGGGAGCTGTTTTTT.